This T cell receptor (beta chain) was identified during a study of T cell responses to AZD1222 COVID-19 vaccine (dated by TCRdb to about 2021). Study-level background: A total of 240 or so trial participants underwent TCR sequencing, of whom more than 200 had received two doses of AZD1222 and around 25 had received two doses of the MenACWY control vaccine. Trial participants were enrolled by age into 18-55, 56-69 and 70-plus year subgroups, with about 150, 27 and 61 TCR-sequenced participants respectively.

CDR1 SGHRS and CDR2 YFSETQ are derived from the germline V gene. The CDR3 has 14 amino acids, counting the end cysteine and phenylalanine. Of all the DNA, just the CDR3 is kept, 42 bases in frame from base 1. V gives up 4 bases and J gives up 6 bases, and the segment between their germline ends measures 14 bases. Per the publication, the time point label means: about 28 days (+/-7) after the second vaccine dose. AZD1222 recipients whose second dose came at about 4 weeks and those whose second dose came at about 12 weeks were combined into one group, since spike-specific TCR depth and breadth did not differ between the two schedules. Samples from vaccinated people were obtained from the UK trials COV001 and COV002, which included a single-blind randomized controlled phase 2/3 trial of AZD1222 (ChAdOx1 nCoV-19) in healthy adults. For TCRbeta chain sequencing, PBMC samples from trial participants were taken at day 0 and at day 28 after the second dose.

Worth noting for this clone: There is no known antigen for this receptor. There are no base qualities to consult, and no much larger clone falls within one base.

Broad study findings and their caveats: Participants were mostly white British, with more females than males. The authors suggested clonal diversity may have been underestimated. The 56-69-year group was small, and its depth increase did not reach significance, likely because of low power. A significant rise in spike-specific TCR breadth and depth was observed after two AZD1222 doses relative to day 0 and relative to MenACWY recipients. The whole spike protein was spanned by vaccine-associated CD4 TCRs, and dominant responses were seen in regions 160-218 and 743-854. Reportedly, almost half of the unique spike-specific TCRs recognized epitopes lying outside the regions that are mutated in the B.1.351 and B.1.1.7 variants. Conclusions about previously exposed vaccinees are limited, since just a handful of AZD1222 recipients were seropositive for SARS-CoV-2 at baseline. No day 14 peak-response samples were available, so repertoires were characterized only after the peak T cell response.

The CDR3 regions of human TCRbeta chains were analyzed by immunosequencing. In the source study's methods: TCRs in the repertoires were compared against a reference library of SARS-CoV-2-specific TCRs that had been generated with the MIRA antigen-specificity platform. Breadth was defined as the fraction of unique TCRs that were SARS-CoV-2-associated, and depth was defined as the fraction of total T cells that were SARS-CoV-2-associated. Using the MIRA data, each spike-specific TCR was mapped to the spike region that the TCR reacts to and placed in a CD4 or CD8 class. Log10-transformed breadth and depth values were compared by one-way ANOVA with Sidak's multiple comparisons tests. TCRdb limited this immuneACCESS table to in-frame rearrangements with V and J called. A share of clones is missing; checked studies link under half to unresolved V genes, and the rest is unexplained. V and J calls and clone size are those listed in that table; D and trimming were worked out from the DNA. Within this sample are 70,000 or so clones, with around four fifths of them counted one time only. The top ten hold more than 20% of the sample.

The sequencing here drew on peripheral blood, taken 28 days after the second AZD1222 dose. The receptor comes from an adult who received the AZD1222 COVID-19 vaccine. The V and J genes are TRBV5-1 and TRBJ2-4, with no confident D gene call. CDR3 region: CASSPNMGGNIQYF. The base sequence is TGCGCCAGCAGCCCCAACATGGGCGGAAACATTCAGTACTTC.